The rows below give T cell receptor beta chains drawn from one sample of a study of T-cell memory formation after mild COVID-19. TCRdb re-derived calls from the 5' RACE reads in MiXCR, one entry per CDR3 protein. The repertoire holds 200,000 to 300,000 distinct CDR3 sequences, roughly 17% seen once, with around 20% in the top ten. Sequenced material: PBMCs or a T cell subset sorted from them (not recorded which). The receptor set was obtained from a young man who had mild COVID-19 (a few samples of this study predate the infection). Cell type and time point are not known. Both conserved end residues are part of each CDR3. A D gene is named only where the DNA matches it firmly. The size of a clone is reported for some rows only, either as once, few or many, or as a class for expanded clones.

>.|.|TRBJ1-2|TRBV28
CASSSGRAYYGYTF
TGTGCCAGCAGTTCAGGAAGGGCCTACTATGGCTACACCTTC
>few|TRBD1|TRBJ2-3|TRBV7-2
CASSLNRGPTDTQYF
TGTGCCAGCAGCTTAAACAGGGGGCCGACAGATACGCAGTATTTT
>.|.|TRBJ2-5|TRBV29-1
CSVAGMGETQYF
TGCAGCGTTGCAGGGATGGGGGAGACCCAGTACTTC
>many|.|TRBJ2-5|TRBV5-5
CASRNLLNQETQYF
TGTGCCAGCAGGAACCTGTTAAACCAAGAGACCCAGTACTTC
>many|TRBD1|TRBJ2-6|TRBV5-1
CASRDSSGANVLTF
TGTGCCAGCAGGGACAGCTCTGGGGCCAACGTCCTGACTTTC
>few|.|TRBJ1-1|TRBV4-3
CASSQAGVVEGTEAFF
TGCGCCAGCAGCCAAGCAGGAGTCGTAGAGGGAACTGAAGCTTTCTTT
>.|.|TRBJ2-1|TRBV5-1
CASSLRRGMYNEQFF
TGCGCCAGCAGCTTGAGGAGGGGTATGTACAATGAGCAGTTCTTC
>.|.|TRBJ2-7|TRBV5-1
CASSFVSETYEQYF
TGCGCCAGCAGCTTTGTTAGCGAGACCTACGAGCAGTACTTC
>.|TRBD1|TRBJ1-1|TRBV11-3
CASSPGTGARDTEAFF
TGTGCCAGCAGCCCCGGGACAGGGGCGCGGGACACTGAAGCTTTCTTT
>few|.|TRBJ2-5|TRBV9
CASSPSRGRETQYF
TGTGCCAGCAGCCCATCGAGGGGGAGAGAGACCCAGTACTTC
>.|.|TRBJ2-5|TRBV7-9
CASSNMGGAGETQYF
TGTGCCAGCAGCAACATGGGTGGGGCGGGGGAGACCCAGTACTTC
>.|TRBD1|TRBJ2-7|TRBV20-1
CSAEQGARREQYF
TGCAGTGCCGAACAGGGGGCGAGACGCGAGCAGTACTTC
>many|.|TRBJ2-2|TRBV7-2
CASSPDSRAGELFF
TGTGCCAGCAGCCCGGACAGTAGGGCCGGGGAGCTGTTTTTT
>few|TRBD2|TRBJ2-5|TRBV5-4
CASSLAGGFETQYF
TGTGCCAGCAGTTTAGCGGGGGGGTTTGAGACCCAGTACTTC
>.|.|TRBJ2-2|TRBV24-1
CATPRFHRTASTGELFF
TGTGCCACTCCTCGCTTTCATCGGACAGCTAGCACCGGGGAGCTGTTTTTT
>.|.|TRBJ2-7|TRBV12-3/TRBV12-4
CASRKTLTYEQYF
TGTGCCAGCAGGAAGACACTTACTTACGAGCAGTACTTC
>many|TRBD2|TRBJ2-3|TRBV7-8
CASSAGTSGGTDTQYF
TGTGCCAGCAGCGCCGGGACTAGCGGGGGCACAGATACGCAGTATTTT
>many|.|TRBJ2-3|TRBV7-3
CASSTRQADTQYF
TGTGCCAGCAGCACCCGACAGGCAGATACGCAGTATTTT
>few|.|TRBJ2-3|TRBV24-1
CATSDHTDTQYF
TGTGCCACCAGTGACCACACAGATACGCAGTATTTT
>few|.|TRBJ1-2|TRBV11-2
CASSLIENGLKKDGYTF
TGTGCCAGCAGCTTGATCGAGAACGGTCTTAAGAAAGATGGCTACACCTTC
>.|.|TRBJ2-5|TRBV5-6
CASSLDEQETQYF
TGTGCCAGCAGCTTGGATGAGCAAGAGACCCAGTACTTC
>.|.|TRBJ2-7|TRBV10-3
CAISFPLDSSYEQYF
TGTGCCATCAGTTTCCCTCTTGACAGCTCCTACGAGCAGTACTTC
>many|.|TRBJ2-5|TRBV10-2
CATSRGHRETQYF
TGCGCCACCTCGAGAGGCCACCGGGAGACCCAGTACTTC
>.|TRBD1|TRBJ2-1|TRBV7-6
CASSSTRTGQIIDEQFF
TGTGCCAGCAGCTCGACCCGGACAGGTCAAATCATCGATGAGCAGTTCTTC
>.|TRBD2|TRBJ2-3|TRBV5-1
CASSTGLAGTSTDTQYF
TGCGCCAGCAGCACGGGACTAGCGGGGACGAGCACAGATACGCAGTATTTT
>.|.|TRBJ2-2|TRBV7-2
CASSLDVLITGELFF
TGTGCCAGCAGCTTAGATGTTCTTATCACCGGGGAGCTGTTTTTT
>.|.|TRBJ1-1|TRBV5-5
CASSSLPGPNTEAFF
TGTGCCAGCAGCTCGCTGCCGGGCCCGAACACTGAAGCTTTCTTT
>few|.|TRBJ2-5|TRBV5-6
CASSLGTEETQYF
TGTGCCAGCAGCTTGGGCACAGAAGAGACCCAGTACTTC
>.|TRBD1|TRBJ2-7|TRBV18
CASSPDADRVYEQYF
TGTGCCAGCTCACCGGATGCGGACAGGGTCTACGAGCAGTACTTC
>few|.|TRBJ1-4|TRBV6-5
CASSYSRREKLFF
TGTGCCAGCAGTTACTCGAGAAGGGAAAAACTGTTTTTT
>.|.|TRBJ1-2|TRBV9
CASSPGWTAYGYTF
TGTGCCAGCAGCCCCGGGTGGACGGCCTATGGCTACACCTTC
>few|.|TRBJ2-7|TRBV19
CASSMGPGQRNFEQYF
TGTGCCAGTAGTATGGGCCCGGGCCAACGGAATTTCGAGCAGTACTTC
>.|.|TRBJ1-2|TRBV9
CASSVMGFYTF
TGTGCCAGCAGCGTAATGGGATTCTACACCTTC
>.|TRBD2|TRBJ2-3|TRBV15
CATSRDRGLAGDEWTQYF
TGTGCCACCAGCAGAGATAGGGGACTAGCGGGGGATGAGTGGACGCAGTATTTT
>many|.|TRBJ1-5|TRBV6-5
CASSYRKGWGNQPQHF
TGTGCCAGCAGTTACCGTAAGGGTTGGGGCAATCAGCCCCAGCATTTT
>.|TRBD1|TRBJ1-2|TRBV4-1
CASSHRTGDYGYTF
TGCGCCAGCAGCCATCGGACAGGGGACTATGGCTACACCTTC
>.|.|TRBJ2-5|TRBV29-1
CSVRQAQETQYF
TGCAGCGTGAGACAGGCTCAAGAGACCCAGTACTTC
>.|.|TRBJ2-7|TRBV5-1
CASSSGAISYEQYF
TGCGCCAGCAGCTCGGGAGCGATCTCCTACGAGCAGTACTTC
>.|TRBD1|TRBJ1-1|TRBV15
CATSRPRTGGTEAFF
TGTGCCACCAGCAGGCCCCGGACAGGGGGAACTGAAGCTTTCTTT
>few|.|TRBJ1-6|TRBV4-2
CASSQVSGRGNSPLHF
TGTGCCAGCAGCCAAGTTTCAGGGAGAGGAAATTCACCCCTCCACTTT
>few|.|TRBJ1-1|TRBV3-1
CASRPGEGTEAFF
TGTGCCAGCAGGCCCGGGGAGGGGACTGAAGCTTTCTTT
>few|.|TRBJ2-3|TRBV7-2
CASSLSSGPGGDTQYF
TGTGCCAGCAGCTTATCCTCCGGGCCTGGCGGGGATACGCAGTATTTT
>.|TRBD1|TRBJ1-6|TRBV2
CASKGTGNSPLHF
TGTGCCAGCAAAGGGACAGGCAATTCACCCCTCCACTTT
>.|TRBD1|TRBJ1-2|TRBV7-2
CASSPPGTGVLYGYTF
TGTGCCAGCAGCCCCCCGGGCACAGGGGTTCTCTATGGCTACACCTTC
>.|TRBD2|TRBJ2-1|TRBV5-1
CASSGTGGAYNEQFF
TGCGCCAGCAGCGGTACCGGGGGGGCCTACAATGAGCAGTTCTTC
>.|TRBD2|TRBJ2-5|TRBV5-1
CASTEPGGHETQYF
TGCGCCAGCACCGAACCGGGGGGGCACGAGACCCAGTACTTC
>.|.|TRBJ2-2|TRBV6-5
CASSYSWGPGELFF
TGTGCCAGCAGTTACTCGTGGGGGCCCGGGGAGCTGTTTTTT
>few|.|TRBJ1-5|TRBV30
CAWSWGPGPTGGQPQHF
TGTGCCTGGTCGTGGGGACCTGGACCCACAGGTGGTCAGCCCCAGCATTTT
>.|.|TRBJ2-1|TRBV24-1
CATSGLGGGSYNEQFF
TGTGCCACCAGTGGCCTAGGGGGGGGATCCTACAATGAGCAGTTCTTC